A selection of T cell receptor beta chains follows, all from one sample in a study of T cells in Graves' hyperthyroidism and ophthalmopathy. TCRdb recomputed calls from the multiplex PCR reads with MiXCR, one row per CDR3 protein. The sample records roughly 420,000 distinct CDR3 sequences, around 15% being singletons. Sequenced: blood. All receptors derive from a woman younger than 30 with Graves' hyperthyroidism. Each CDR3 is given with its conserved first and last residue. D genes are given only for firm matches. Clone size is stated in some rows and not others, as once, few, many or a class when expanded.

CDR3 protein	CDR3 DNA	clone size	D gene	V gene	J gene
CASSFFRSSYEQYF	TGTGCCAGCAGCTTCTTTAGGAGCTCCTACGAGCAGTACTTC	few	-	TRBV7-9	TRBJ2-7
CASSQAGTEQFF	TGTGCCAGCAGCCAAGCAGGGACAGAGCAGTTCTTC	-	-	TRBV3-1	TRBJ2-1
CASSLAIGTGENYGYTF	TGCGCCAGCAGCCTTGCCATCGGAACCGGCGAAAACTATGGCTACACCTTC	-	-	TRBV4-3	TRBJ1-2
CASSPRQGENTGELFF	TGTGCCAGCAGTCCCCGACAGGGGGAGAACACCGGGGAGCTGTTTTTT	once	TRBD1	TRBV12-3/TRBV12-4	TRBJ2-2
CASSTAGEGNEQYF	TGTGCCAGCAGCACCGCGGGAGAAGGCAACGAGCAGTACTTC	-	TRBD2	TRBV5-4	TRBJ2-7
CASSFSTDYSYGYTF	TGTGCCAGCAGCTTTTCGACGGATTATTCATATGGCTACACCTTC	few	-	TRBV7-9	TRBJ1-2
CASSPPGPWGEQYF	TGTGCCAGCTCACCACCTGGCCCCTGGGGCGAGCAGTACTTC	many	-	TRBV18	TRBJ2-7
CSVRLAGSSTDTQYF	TGCAGTGTCCGGTTAGCGGGATCTAGCACAGATACGCAGTATTTT	many	TRBD2	TRBV20-1	TRBJ2-3
CASSETQVTDTQYF	TGTGCCAGCAGCGAAACACAAGTCACAGATACGCAGTATTTT	-	-	TRBV7-9	TRBJ2-3
CASSQRGFPEAFF	TGTGCCAGCAGCCAGAGAGGGTTCCCTGAAGCTTTCTTT	many	-	TRBV3-1	TRBJ1-1
CASSQAEEQFF	TGTGCCAGCAGCCAGGCCGAGGAGCAGTTCTTC	many	-	TRBV11-1	TRBJ2-1
CASSPRTSGRYEQYF	TGTGCCAGCTCACCGAGGACTAGCGGGCGCTACGAGCAGTACTTC	many	TRBD2	TRBV18	TRBJ2-7
CASSLKDKGHEQYF	TGTGCCAGCAGTCTAAAGGACAAGGGCCACGAGCAGTACTTC	-	-	TRBV6-1	TRBJ2-7
CASNLQGAQNTEAFF	TGTGCCAGCAACTTACAGGGGGCGCAGAACACTGAAGCTTTCTTT	-	TRBD1	TRBV6-2/TRBV6-3	TRBJ1-1
CATTRGTGGTDTQYF	TGTGCCACCACACGCGGGACAGGGGGCACAGATACGCAGTATTTT	many	TRBD1	TRBV12-3/TRBV12-4	TRBJ2-3
CATSKTGTEAYEQYF	TGTGCCACCAGCAAAACCGGGACAGAAGCCTACGAGCAGTACTTC	many	TRBD1	TRBV15	TRBJ2-7
CATSEGNFGENQPQHF	TGTGCCACCAGTGAGGGTAATTTTGGAGAAAATCAGCCCCAGCATTTT	-	-	TRBV24-1	TRBJ1-5
CASSSGTGAQTQYF	TGTGCCAGCAGTTCCGGGACAGGGGCGCAGACCCAGTACTTC	many	TRBD1	TRBV28	TRBJ2-5
CASSISSPSGETQYF	TGTGCCAGTAGTATATCGAGTCCGTCCGGGGAGACCCAGTACTTC	few	-	TRBV19	TRBJ2-5
CASSPGTREETQYF	TGTGCCAGCAGCCCCGGGACAAGGGAGGAGACCCAGTACTTC	many	-	TRBV5-8	TRBJ2-5
CASSPLKGPNEKLFF	TGTGCCAGCAGTCCACTCAAAGGCCCTAATGAAAAACTGTTTTTT	many	-	TRBV28	TRBJ1-4
CASSPGQDRYGYTF	TGCGCCAGCAGCCCGGGACAGGATAGGTATGGCTACACCTTC	many	TRBD1	TRBV5-1	TRBJ1-2
CASSPPPTSGRALQETQYF	TGTGCCAGCAGCCCCCCCCCGACTAGCGGGAGGGCCCTCCAAGAGACCCAGTACTTC	-	TRBD2	TRBV7-9	TRBJ2-5
CSARQATWSTGELFF	TGCAGTGCTAGGCAGGCAACTTGGAGCACCGGGGAGCTGTTTTTT	many	-	TRBV20-1	TRBJ2-2
CASTLPRGGEKLFF	TGTGCCAGCACCCTCCCCAGGGGCGGTGAAAAACTGTTTTTT	-	-	TRBV28	TRBJ1-4
CAVSDGRDTEAFF	TGTGCCGTCAGTGACGGGAGGGACACTGAAGCTTTCTTT	few	-	TRBV10-3	TRBJ1-1
CASSLRRGTEAFF	TGTGCCAGCAGTTTGCGGAGGGGCACTGAAGCTTTCTTT	many	-	TRBV12-3/TRBV12-4	TRBJ1-1
CASSYLPQGVANNEQFF	TGTGCCAGCAGTTACTTGCCTCAGGGGGTCGCGAACAATGAGCAGTTCTTC	few	TRBD1	TRBV6-2/TRBV6-3	TRBJ2-1
CASSQAPPGGGGIGKLFF	TGCGCCAGCAGCCAAGCCCCACCTGGGGGGGGGGGAATTGGAAAACTGTTTTTT	-	-	TRBV4-3	TRBJ1-4
CASRQGIPEAFF	TGTGCCAGCAGACAGGGAATCCCTGAAGCTTTCTTT	-	-	TRBV7-2	TRBJ1-1
CASSLGAIRDTGELFF	TGCGCCAGCAGCTTGGGGGCCATAAGGGATACCGGGGAGCTGTTTTTT	many	-	TRBV5-1	TRBJ2-2
CASSLAGARTEAFF	TGTGCCAGCAGCTTAGCTGGGGCGCGGACTGAAGCTTTCTTT	many	-	TRBV11-1	TRBJ1-1
CASRAPGAHNEQFF	TGTGCCAGCAGGGCCCCGGGGGCCCACAATGAGCAGTTCTTC	many	-	TRBV28	TRBJ2-1
CAISRTGSNEAFF	TGTGCCATCAGCCGGACAGGGAGTAACGAAGCTTTCTTT	-	TRBD1	TRBV10-3	TRBJ1-1
CASSADFVGYTF	TGTGCCAGCTCCGCCGACTTTGTTGGCTACACCTTC	-	-	TRBV27	TRBJ1-2
CASSQTANTGELFF	TGTGCCAGCTCCCAGACGGCGAACACCGGGGAGCTGTTTTTT	few	-	TRBV6-1	TRBJ2-2
CASSYWRERDEQFF	TGTGCCAGCAGTTACTGGCGGGAGCGGGATGAGCAGTTCTTC	many	TRBD2	TRBV6-2/TRBV6-3	TRBJ2-1
CASSQDHRGGQETQYF	TGCGCCAGCAGCCAGGACCACAGGGGGGGGCAAGAGACCCAGTACTTC	-	-	TRBV4-1	TRBJ2-5
CASNQGSNTGELFF	TGTGCCAGCAACCAGGGGTCGAACACCGGGGAGCTGTTTTTT	few	-	TRBV2	TRBJ2-2
CASSHEGQGNTEAFF	TGTGCCAGCTCTCACGAGGGACAGGGGAACACTGAAGCTTTCTTT	many	TRBD1	TRBV27	TRBJ1-1
CASRSDTPEAFF	TGTGCCAGCAGGAGCGACACGCCGGAAGCTTTCTTT	many	-	TRBV28	TRBJ1-1
CATTTGEVEGYTF	TGCGCCACGACTACAGGGGAGGTAGAAGGCTACACCTTC	-	TRBD1	TRBV10-2	TRBJ1-2
CASSLGPGPNIQYF	TGTGCCAGCAGCTTAGGTCCAGGGCCAAACATTCAGTACTTC	-	-	TRBV7-9	TRBJ2-4
CASSRHGAGPLLSGANVLTF	TGTGCCAGCAGCCGTCACGGGGCAGGCCCCCTCCTCTCTGGGGCCAACGTCCTGACTTTC	-	-	TRBV3-1	TRBJ2-6
CASSITSPSYEQYF	TGTGCCAGCAGTATTACTAGCCCCTCCTACGAGCAGTACTTC	many	-	TRBV6-1	TRBJ2-7